A single sample gave rise to the 6 T cell receptor beta chains below, sequenced in a study of cytomegalovirus exposure and HLA in healthy donors. In the PCR, 60 Vbeta and 13 Jbeta primers were used. TCRdb's copy holds only in-frame clones and misses some; the assay was immunoSEQ multiplex PCR. The sample has a few hundred thousand clones, around 66% seen once. Sequencing used PBMCs. The receptors were sampled from a female donor in good health and CMV-seronegative.

This clone has only one observation. The rearrangement links TRBV4-2 to TRBJ2-1; 8 positions match TRBD1. The CDR3 contains 15 residues. V was clipped by 1 base and J by 5 bases; unmatched bases: 4. Germline assignment: CDR1 LGHNA and CDR2 YNFKEQ. The CDR3 loop reads CASSQGGTGNNEQFF. CDR3 coding DNA: TGTGCCAGCAGCCAAGGAGGGACAGGTAACAATGAGCAGTTCTTC.

The chain joins TRBV28 to TRBJ2-1; the match to TRBD2 covers 10 bases. CDR1 MDHEN and CDR2 SYDVKM come from the germline V gene. Losses at the gene ends were 6 bases for V and 6 bases for J; bases not matched to a gene: 8. The CDR3 consists of 15 residues. The CDR3 region is CASRLSSGSLNEQFF. CDR3 DNA sequence: TGTGCCAGCAGATTGTCTAGCGGGAGTCTCAATGAGCAGTTCTTC.

The gene calls are TRBV2 and TRBJ2-1; D is possibly TRBD1 (6 bases). The V gene lost 4 bases and the J gene lost 4 bases, with 14 bases spanning the gap. The CDR3 length is 15 residues. In germline, CDR1 is SNHLY, CDR2 FYNNEI. CDR3: CASSGRTEQYNEQFF. The CDR3 DNA follows: TGTGCCAGCAGTGGCCGGACAGAACAATACAATGAGCAGTTCTTC.

CDR3 region: CASKAGTNTGELFF. CDR3 DNA sequence: TGTGCCAGCAAGGCGGGAACGAACACCGGGGAGCTGTTTTTT. The genes are TRBV28 and TRBJ2-2; a weak D match, TRBD2 (6 bases). The CDR3 spans 14 residues. Per the germline V gene, CDR1 is MDHEN and CDR2 is SYDVKM. Trimming took 7 bases from V and 0 from J, leaving 9 bases between them.

The CDR3 bases are TGTGCCAGCAGTGGTAGCGGGAGCTACCATAGCATTCAGTACTTC. This encodes CASSGSGSYHSIQYF. The chain employs TRBV28 and TRBJ2-4, with 9 bases aligning to TRBD2. The CDR3 runs to 15 residues. J was trimmed by 9 bases and V by 5 bases; bases with no gene match: 11. The germline V gene encodes CDR1 MDHEN and CDR2 SYDVKM.

This clone has a handful of counts. This chain uses TRBV2 with TRBJ2-1; 7 nucleotides match TRBD2. The ends lost 1 base at V and 1 base at J; junction bases unmatched: 4. The CDR3 extends over 16 amino acids. Germline V gene sequence: CDR1 SNHLY, CDR2 FYNNEI. The CDR3 loop reads CASSEGLALSYNEQFF. The CDR3 nucleotides are TGTGCCAGCAGTGAAGGACTAGCCCTGTCCTACAATGAGCAGTTCTTC.